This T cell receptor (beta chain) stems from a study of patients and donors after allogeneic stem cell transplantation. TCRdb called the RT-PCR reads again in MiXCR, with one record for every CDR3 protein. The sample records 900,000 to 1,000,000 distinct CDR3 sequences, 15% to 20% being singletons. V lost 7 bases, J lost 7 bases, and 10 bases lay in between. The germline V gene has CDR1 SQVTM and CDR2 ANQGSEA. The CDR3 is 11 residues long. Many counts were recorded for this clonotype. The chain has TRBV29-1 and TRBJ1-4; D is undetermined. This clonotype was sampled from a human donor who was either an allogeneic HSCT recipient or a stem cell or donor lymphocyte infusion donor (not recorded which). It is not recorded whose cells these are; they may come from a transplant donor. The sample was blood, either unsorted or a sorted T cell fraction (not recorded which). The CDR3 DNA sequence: TGCAGCGCGTTGTCGGGTGAAAAACTGTTTTTT. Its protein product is CSALSGEKLFF. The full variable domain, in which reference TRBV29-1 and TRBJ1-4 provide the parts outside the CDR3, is SAVISQKPSRDICQRGTSLTIQCQVDSQVTMMFWYRQQPGQSLTLIATANQGSEATYESGFVIDKFPISRPNLTFSTLTVSNMSPEDSSIYLCSALSGEKLFFGSGTQLSVL.